Here is one T cell receptor (beta chain) with its context. Its target is not known. The CDR3 spans 16 residues. CDR1 and CDR2 from the germline V gene are SGHDN and FVKESK. V was pared by 1 base and J by 4 bases, with 16 bases between. This entry comes from a study of radiation and T cells in renal cell carcinoma. TCRdb's copy holds only in-frame clones and misses some; the assay was immunoSEQ multiplex PCR. The table includes 100,000 to 150,000 clones, 81% detected once. Findings and limits, study-wide: Without pretreatment biopsies, baseline tumor clonotype presence was undetermined. In blood, top tumor clones expanded by 2 weeks, shrinking by 4.

Time point indicated: blood 2 weeks post-SBRT. Treatment noted: 15 Gy SBRT to primary tumor, nephrectomy 4 weeks later. Sequences were derived from blood, sampled from a patient whose treatment included radiotherapy and nephrectomy. The rearrangement joins TRBV14 to TRBJ1-2; weak D call: TRBD1 (5 bases). This clonotype originated in a man aged 50 to 59 with renal cell carcinoma. CDR3 DNA: TGTGCCAGCAGCCAAGGGGGGGTTGGCACTTCCTATGGCTACACCTTC. Translated, it gives CASSQGGVGTSYGYTF.